This T cell receptor (beta chain) was sequenced during a study of OX40 agonist ivuxolimab in advanced cancers. General study points: Patients with a partial response at 0.1-3.0 mg/kg had among the lowest clonal expansion.

CDR3 length equals 20 residues. V was cut by 4 bases and J by 5 bases, with 34 bases left in between. The assay was immunoSEQ multiplex PCR, and TCRdb's table has in-frame clones only and misses some. The sample shows 100,000 or so clones, around 86% of them seen only once. In regard to this clone: Antigen: not known.

The chain has TRBV5-3 and TRBJ2-7; weak D call: TRBD2 (5 bases). TRBV5-3 counts as an open reading frame of uncertain function. The input for sequencing was CD4+ or CD8+ T cells sorted from blood, taken in a trial of the OX40 agonist ivuxolimab. This TCR derives from an adult with an advanced solid tumor such as melanoma, head and neck, liver or kidney cancer. CDR3 sequence reads: CARSRRLSWCIGLWFDEQYF. As DNA, the CDR3 is TGTGCCAGAAGCAGAAGGTTGTCGTGGTGCATCGGACTCTGGTTCGACGAGCAGTACTTC.